A selection of T cell receptor beta chains follows, all from one sample in a study of beta chain features in type 1 diabetes. Repertoires were generated with immunoSEQ multiplex PCR, while TCRdb's copy carries only in-frame clones and drops some. The sample records about 42,000 clones, 50% being singletons. The sample taken for sequencing was stem cell memory CD4+ T cells from blood. The receptor source for this set is a woman aged 25-40 years in good health. Both conserved end residues are part of each CDR3. D genes are given only for firm matches. A row's size may be missing; if present it is once, few, many or a size class.

D gene | clone size | J gene | V gene | CDR3 DNA | CDR3 protein
. | . | TRBJ2-6 | TRBV5-6 | TGTGCCAGCAGCTTGCAGGGCCCCAACGTCCTGACTTTC | CASSLQGPNVLTF
. | . | TRBJ2-7 | TRBV28 | TGTGCCAGCAGTTTTGGAGGGTCATCCTACGAGCAGTACTTC | CASSFGGSSYEQYF
. | . | TRBJ2-7 | TRBV28 | TGTGCCAGCAGTTTAGGCAGATCCTACGAGCAGTACTTC | CASSLGRSYEQYF
TRBD1 | . | TRBJ2-7 | TRBV5-4 | TGTGCCAGCGGGGAGCGGGACAGGGCCTACGAGCAGTACTTC | CASGERDRAYEQYF
. | . | TRBJ2-3 | TRBV2 | TGTGCCAGCACGACCGGGATTACAGATACGCAGTATTTT | CASTTGITDTQYF
. | . | TRBJ2-3 | TRBV6-5 | TGTGCCAGCAGTGCGTTCCGAGACAGTCAAGATACGCAGTATTTT | CASSAFRDSQDTQYF
. | . | TRBJ2-3 | TRBV28 | TGTGCCAGCAGTTTACCGGACAGAGGCACAGATACGCAGTATTTT | CASSLPDRGTDTQYF
. | few | TRBJ2-7 | TRBV27 | TGTGCCAGCAGTTTAAGTAGGGGGTACGAGCAGTACTTC | CASSLSRGYEQYF
TRBD1 | few | TRBJ2-7 | TRBV29-1 | TGCAGCGTTGACGCCGGGACAGGGGCCTACGAGCAGTACTTC | CSVDAGTGAYEQYF
TRBD1 | . | TRBJ1-1 | TRBV6-1 | TGTGCCAGCAGAGAAGGGACAGGGAGTTGGGGGAACACTGAAGCTTTCTTT | CASREGTGSWGNTEAFF
TRBD1 | . | TRBJ2-1 | TRBV10-2 | TGCGCCAGCACCATCCCAACGGGACAGGTCCACAATGAGCAGTTCTTC | CASTIPTGQVHNEQFF
TRBD1 | . | TRBJ1-2 | TRBV2 | TGTGCCAGCAGCCGGACAGGGAACTATGGCTACACCTTC | CASSRTGNYGYTF
. | . | TRBJ2-3 | TRBV4-3 | TGCGCCAGCAGCAGTGGAGGCGCGGGCACAGATACGCAGTATTTT | CASSSGGAGTDTQYF
. | . | TRBJ1-1 | TRBV7-3 | TGTGCCAGCAGCTTAAGTTACGGCCGGGGAGCTTTCTTT | CASSLSYGRGAFF
. | . | TRBJ2-7 | TRBV9 | TGTGCCAGCAGCGTAGAGCGGAGGGGGAGGGTCCACGAGCAGTACTTC | CASSVERRGRVHEQYF
. | many | TRBJ2-6 | TRBV28 | TGTGCCACCCCAGACAGCTCTGGGGCCAACGTCCTGACTTTC | CATPDSSGANVLTF
TRBD2 | few | TRBJ2-7 | TRBV5-6 | TGTGCCAGCAGCTCCGGACTAGCCGCTCTCTACGAGCAGTACTTC | CASSSGLAALYEQYF
TRBD2 | . | TRBJ2-7 | TRBV9 | TGTGCCAGCAGCGTAGGGGGGGAGGGTCTTTACGAGCAGTACTTC | CASSVGGEGLYEQYF
TRBD1 | . | TRBJ2-7 | TRBV2 | TGTGCCAGCAGTGAAGAGACAGGGGGCAACGAGCAGTACTTC | CASSEETGGNEQYF
TRBD2 | few | TRBJ2-1 | TRBV5-4 | TGTGCCAGCAAGTCTAGCGGGGTGAGCTCCTACAATGAGCAGTTCTTC | CASKSSGVSSYNEQFF
TRBD2 | . | TRBJ2-7 | TRBV28 | TGTGCCAGCAGTTTATATAGCGGGAGGCTCTACGAGCAGTACTTC | CASSLYSGRLYEQYF
TRBD2 | . | TRBJ2-1 | TRBV30 | TGTGCCTGGAGGATGGGACTAGCGACCTACAATGAGCAGTTCTTC | CAWRMGLATYNEQFF
TRBD2 | once | TRBJ2-3 | TRBV7-9 | TGTGCCAGCTGCTCCACTAGCGGGAGGGTAGATACGCAGTATTTT | CASCSTSGRVDTQYF
TRBD2 | . | TRBJ2-1 | TRBV9 | TGTGCCAGCAGCACCACTAGCGGGAGGTACTACAATGAGCAGTTCTTC | CASSTTSGRYYNEQFF
. | few | TRBJ1-2 | TRBV7-6 | TGTGCCAGCAGCTTATCCCAGGGTGCAGTAGGTGGCTACACCTTC | CASSLSQGAVGGYTF
. | . | TRBJ2-3 | TRBV7-2 | TGTGCCAGCAGCCCTAGATTGACAGGAACAGATACGCAGTATTTT | CASSPRLTGTDTQYF
TRBD2 | once | TRBJ2-1 | TRBV4-2 | TGTGCCAGCAGCCGAGCTAGCGGGTCCCTTCCAACTGAGCAGTTCTTC | CASSRASGSLPTEQFF
. | . | TRBJ2-2 | TRBV19 | TGTGCCAGTAGTAAGAGGCAGGGCGGCACCGGGGAGCTGTTTTTT | CASSKRQGGTGELFF
TRBD2 | few | TRBJ2-3 | TRBV18 | TGTGCCAGCTCACCGAGGACTAGTCCCTCGGATACGCAGTATTTT | CASSPRTSPSDTQYF
. | . | TRBJ2-7 | TRBV2 | TGTGCCAGCATGGTGAGGGCCACCTACGAGCAGTACTTC | CASMVRATYEQYF
TRBD1 | few | TRBJ1-3 | TRBV14 | TGTGCCAGCAGCCACAGACAGGGCCATACGAGCTCTGGAAACACCATATATTTT | CASSHRQGHTSSGNTIYF
TRBD2 | . | TRBJ2-3 | TRBV7-3 | TGTGCCAGCAGCTTGGGACTAGCGGGAGGGTACACAGATACGCAGTATTTT | CASSLGLAGGYTDTQYF
TRBD2 | . | TRBJ2-5 | TRBV18 | TGTGCCAGCTCACCACCGGGACTAGCGGGAGGGCAAGAGACCCAGTACTTC | CASSPPGLAGGQETQYF
. | few | TRBJ2-7 | TRBV27 | TGTGCCAGCAGTCCCTCAGAGAGCACGGTTATTCAGGCCGAGCAGTACTTC | CASSPSESTVIQAEQYF
TRBD2 | . | TRBJ2-7 | TRBV5-8 | TGTGCCAGCAGCCCGGGACTAGCGGGAGCCGGCGAGCAGTACTTC | CASSPGLAGAGEQYF
TRBD1 | . | TRBJ2-7 | TRBV27 | TGTGCCAGCAGTCTGCCGGGACAGGGGTGTTCTAGAGGCTCCTACGAGCAGTACTTC | CASSLPGQGCSRGSYEQYF
TRBD1 | . | TRBJ2-5 | TRBV6-6 | TGTGCCAGCAGTGCCCGACAGGGGGCGGCGGGAGAGACCCAGTACTTC | CASSARQGAAGETQYF
. | few | TRBJ1-4 | TRBV7-9 | TGTGCCAGCAGCATCCTACAGGGTGGGACTAATGAAAAACTGTTTTTT | CASSILQGGTNEKLFF
. | . | TRBJ2-2 | TRBV18 | TGTGCCAGCTCGCCGCAGCCGGCGGATAGCACCGGGGAGCTGTTTTTT | CASSPQPADSTGELFF
TRBD2 | few | TRBJ2-2 | TRBV7-2 | TGTGCCAGCAGCCACCCCGGGGGGACCGGGGAGCTGTTTTTT | CASSHPGGTGELFF
. | few | TRBJ1-2 | TRBV28 | TGTGCCAGCAGTTTACCCCAGAACAGGGCTAGGGGCTACACCTTC | CASSLPQNRARGYTF
TRBD2 | . | TRBJ2-3 | TRBV6-4 | TGTGCCAGCCGATTGACTAGCGGGATATATTATACGCAGTATTTT | CASRLTSGIYYTQYF
TRBD2 | . | TRBJ2-2 | TRBV2 | TGTGCCAGCAGTGTCGGACTAGCGGGAGATGGGGAGCTGTTTTTT | CASSVGLAGDGELFF
TRBD2 | few | TRBJ2-3 | TRBV28 | TGTGCCAGCTGGGAAAAAACTGTAGCGGGAGATCTAGATACGCAGTATTTT | CASWEKTVAGDLDTQYF
TRBD1 | . | TRBJ1-1 | TRBV12-5 | TGTGCTAGTGGTTTAGAGTTGGGACAGAAGAACACTGAAGCTTTCTTT | CASGLELGQKNTEAFF
TRBD2 | . | TRBJ2-7 | TRBV2 | TGTGCCAGCAGTAAGCGGGAGCGGTACGAGCAGTACTTC | CASSKRERYEQYF
. | . | TRBJ2-7 | TRBV27 | TGTGCCAGCAGTTCCCAGGAGGCCGGAGGGGAGCAGTACTTC | CASSSQEAGGEQYF